This TCR beta chain was sequenced during a study of blood T cells in healthy people across ages. Together with a sample-barcoded 5' primer, a J-beta primer mix was included in a second PCR lasting about 7 to 11 cycles. Using its own MiXCR run on the 5' RACE reads, TCRdb lists one record per CDR3 protein. The sample gives 700,000 or so distinct CDR3 sequences, 20% to 25% of which show up once; around 22% is in the top ten. The CDR3 spans 13 residues. The germline gives CDR1 SEHNR, CDR2 FQNEAQ (reference sequence). The junction had 4 bases not matched to a gene; V was cut back by 5 bases and J by 5 bases. This clonotype was recorded many times.

The source is an older man in good health. This chain uses TRBV7-9 with TRBJ1-2, with 8 positions matching TRBD1. The sequenced sample was blood. DNA for the CDR3: TGTGCCAGCAGCCCAAGACAGGGGTATGGCTACACCTTC. Amino acids: CASSPRQGYGYTF.